The T cell receptor (beta chain) described here comes from a study of identical twins. Comments on this clonotype: What it recognizes is unknown.

A template switching step contributed a universal primer site, while unique molecular identifiers were present in the cDNA. TCRdb used MiXCR to reprocess the 5' RACE reads, holding one entry per CDR3 protein. The sample contains some 460,000 distinct CDR3 sequences, 14% of which appear only once. Whole-study results and caveats: Model-predicted out-of-frame TCR alpha sharing fell below observed values in monozygotic twins. The authors drew conclusions from cross-sectional statistical analysis rather than following the same donors.

These data were likewise used in another study, on yellow fever vaccine responses in identical twins.

The sequence was collected from a woman younger than 30 in good health. The sequenced material came from CD4+ T cells sorted from blood.

CDR3 coding DNA: TGTGCCAGCAGTTACTCGAGAAAGAAGGGATCCTACGAGCAGTACTTC. Encoded protein: CASSYSRKKGSYEQYF. The rearrangement links TRBV6-5 to TRBJ2-7; D is unclear. This CDR3 region has 16 residues. CDR1 MNHEY and CDR2 SVGAGI come from the germline V gene. Trimming stripped 0 bases from V and 1 base from J, with 13 bases between.